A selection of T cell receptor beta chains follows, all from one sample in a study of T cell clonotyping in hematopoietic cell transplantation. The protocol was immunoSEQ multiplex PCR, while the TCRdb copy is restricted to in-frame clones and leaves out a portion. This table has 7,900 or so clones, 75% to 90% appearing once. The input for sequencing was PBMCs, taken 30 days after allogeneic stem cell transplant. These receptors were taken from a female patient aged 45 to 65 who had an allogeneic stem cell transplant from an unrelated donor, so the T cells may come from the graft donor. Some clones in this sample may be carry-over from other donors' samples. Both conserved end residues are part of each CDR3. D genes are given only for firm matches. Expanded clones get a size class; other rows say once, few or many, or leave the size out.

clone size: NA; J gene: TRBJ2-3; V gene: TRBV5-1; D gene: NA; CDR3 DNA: TGCGCCAGCAGCGGGACAAGCACAGATACGCAGTATTTT; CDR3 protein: CASSGTSTDTQYF
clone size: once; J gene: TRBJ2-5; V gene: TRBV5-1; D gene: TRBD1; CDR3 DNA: TGCGCCAGCAGCTTGGGGCAGGGGGAAGAGACCCAGTACTTC; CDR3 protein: CASSLGQGEETQYF
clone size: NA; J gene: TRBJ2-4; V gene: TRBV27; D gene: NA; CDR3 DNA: TGTGCCAGCAGTCTATTTGAAAAAAACATTCAGTACTTC; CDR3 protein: CASSLFEKNIQYF
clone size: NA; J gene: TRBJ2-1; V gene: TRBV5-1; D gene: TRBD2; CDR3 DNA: TGCGCCAGCAGCTTGGGGACCGGGGGGTTATCCTACAATGAGCAGTTCTTC; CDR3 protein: CASSLGTGGLSYNEQFF
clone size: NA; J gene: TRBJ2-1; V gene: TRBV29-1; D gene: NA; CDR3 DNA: TGCAGCGTTGGGGGTTACTCCTACAATGAGCAGTTCTTC; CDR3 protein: CSVGGYSYNEQFF
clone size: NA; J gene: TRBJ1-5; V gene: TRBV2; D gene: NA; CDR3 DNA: TGTGCCAGCAGGCGGGGTCCCAATCAGCCCCAGCATTTT; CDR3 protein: CASRRGPNQPQHF
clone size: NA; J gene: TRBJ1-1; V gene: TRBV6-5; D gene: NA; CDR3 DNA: TGTGCCAGCACCGTAGGGGGATGGGGAACTGAAGCTTTCTTT; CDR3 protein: CASTVGGWGTEAFF
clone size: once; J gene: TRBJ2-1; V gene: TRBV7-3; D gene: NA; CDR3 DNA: TGTGCCAGCAGCCAAGACGTCGTAAGTAGGAGCTCCTACAATGAGCAGTTCTTC; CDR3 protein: CASSQDVVSRSSYNEQFF
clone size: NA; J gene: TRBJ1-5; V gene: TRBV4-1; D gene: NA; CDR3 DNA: TGCGCCAGCAGCCAAGACGGGGATCAGCCCCAGCATTTT; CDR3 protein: CASSQDGDQPQHF
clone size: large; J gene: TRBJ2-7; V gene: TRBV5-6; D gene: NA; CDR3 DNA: TGTGCCAGCACCCCGGGACCTAAGGATTACTCCTACGAGCAGTACTTC; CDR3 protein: CASTPGPKDYSYEQYF
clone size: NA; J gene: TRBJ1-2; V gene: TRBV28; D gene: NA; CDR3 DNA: TGTGCCAGCAGTTCCCACCGACGGTCAGTTGGCTACACCTTC; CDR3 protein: CASSSHRRSVGYTF
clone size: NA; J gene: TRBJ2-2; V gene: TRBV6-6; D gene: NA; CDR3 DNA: TGTGCCAGCATCCAACGAAAGACCGGGGAGCTGTTTTTT; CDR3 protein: CASIQRKTGELFF
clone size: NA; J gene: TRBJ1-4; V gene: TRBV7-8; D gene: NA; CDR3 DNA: TGTGCCAGCAGCCTCGTTCCTCCAAGATCAAGAATACATGAAAAACTGTTTTTT; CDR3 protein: CASSLVPPRSRIHEKLFF
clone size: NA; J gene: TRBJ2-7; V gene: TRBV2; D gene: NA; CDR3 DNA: TGTGCCAGCAGTGAGGCCTACGAGCAGTACTTC; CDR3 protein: CASSEAYEQYF
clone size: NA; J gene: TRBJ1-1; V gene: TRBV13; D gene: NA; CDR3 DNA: TGTGCCAGCGAGGAGGGAACTGAAGCTTTCTTT; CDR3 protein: CASEEGTEAFF
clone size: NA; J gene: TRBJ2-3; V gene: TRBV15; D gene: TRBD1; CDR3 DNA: TGTGCCACCAGCGGCCGGGTGGGACAGAGAAGCACAGATACGCAGTATTTT; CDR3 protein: CATSGRVGQRSTDTQYF
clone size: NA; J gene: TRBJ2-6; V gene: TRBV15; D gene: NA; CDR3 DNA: TGTGCCACCAGCATTAGGGGAACAGGGGCCAACGTCCTGACTTTC; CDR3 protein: CATSIRGTGANVLTF
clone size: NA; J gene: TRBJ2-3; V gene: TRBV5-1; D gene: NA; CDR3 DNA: TGCGCCAGCAGCAAGGCCCCGTGGTTGCTCAGCACAGATACGCAGTATTTT; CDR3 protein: CASSKAPWLLSTDTQYF
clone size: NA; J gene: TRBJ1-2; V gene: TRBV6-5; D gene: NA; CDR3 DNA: TGTGCCAGCAGTTACGATGGGGCGAGCCTTAACTATGGCTACACCTTC; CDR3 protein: CASSYDGASLNYGYTF
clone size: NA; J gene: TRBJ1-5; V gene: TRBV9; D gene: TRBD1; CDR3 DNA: TGTGCCAGCAGCGGACAGGGGAACGTGGGCCAGCCCCAGCATTTT; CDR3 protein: CASSGQGNVGQPQHF
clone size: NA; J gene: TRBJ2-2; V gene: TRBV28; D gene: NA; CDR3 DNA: TGTGCCACCCACCGCGTCTTGGGAGCCGGGGAGCTGTTTTTT; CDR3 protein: CATHRVLGAGELFF
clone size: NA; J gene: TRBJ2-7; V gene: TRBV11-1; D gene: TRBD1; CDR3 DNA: TGTGCCAGCAGCTTAGGGACAGGCAGAATCTACGAGCAGTACTTC; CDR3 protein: CASSLGTGRIYEQYF
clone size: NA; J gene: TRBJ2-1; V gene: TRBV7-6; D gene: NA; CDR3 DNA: TGTGCCAGCAGCTTAGGTTATTCGGCGGACACGTACAATGAGCAGTTCTTC; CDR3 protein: CASSLGYSADTYNEQFF
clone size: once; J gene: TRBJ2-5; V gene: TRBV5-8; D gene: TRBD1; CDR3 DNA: TGTGCCAGCAGCTTTGGTAAAACGACAGGGTACGGGGAGACCCAGTACTTC; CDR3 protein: CASSFGKTTGYGETQYF
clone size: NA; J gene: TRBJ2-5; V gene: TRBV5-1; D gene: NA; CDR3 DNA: TGCGCCAGCCAGAGGGGCCAGGCAGACCAAGAGACCCAGTACTTC; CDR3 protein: CASQRGQADQETQYF
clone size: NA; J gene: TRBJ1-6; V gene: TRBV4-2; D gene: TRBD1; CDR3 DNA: TGTGCCAGCAGCCAGCCGGGACAGTATAATTCACCCCTCCACTTT; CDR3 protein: CASSQPGQYNSPLHF
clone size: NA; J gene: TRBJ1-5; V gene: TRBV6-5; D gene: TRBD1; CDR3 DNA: TGTGCCAGCAGTTACGGTCAGGGGGCGGCTCAGCCCCAGCATTTT; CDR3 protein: CASSYGQGAAQPQHF
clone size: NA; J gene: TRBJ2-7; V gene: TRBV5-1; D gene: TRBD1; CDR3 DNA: TGCGCCAGCAGCTTGTCTGGTAGGGGACAGGGGTACGAGCAGTACTTC; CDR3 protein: CASSLSGRGQGYEQYF
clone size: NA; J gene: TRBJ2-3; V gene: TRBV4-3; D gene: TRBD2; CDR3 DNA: TGCGCCAGCAGCCACGAACGGGGCGGGAGATCAGATACGCAGTATTTT; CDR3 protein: CASSHERGGRSDTQYF
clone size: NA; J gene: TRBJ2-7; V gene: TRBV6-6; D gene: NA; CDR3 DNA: TGTGCCAGCAATCCAGGGGCCTCCTACGAGCAGTACTTC; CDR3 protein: CASNPGASYEQYF
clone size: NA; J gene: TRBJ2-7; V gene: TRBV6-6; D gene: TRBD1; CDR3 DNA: TGTGCCAGCAGTTACTCAGACAGGGGTCCCTACGAGCAGTACTTC; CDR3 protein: CASSYSDRGPYEQYF
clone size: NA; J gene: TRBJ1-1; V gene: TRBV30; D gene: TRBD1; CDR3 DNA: TGTGCCTGGAGTCTCACACAGGGGAAGGCTTTCTTT; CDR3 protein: CAWSLTQGKAFF
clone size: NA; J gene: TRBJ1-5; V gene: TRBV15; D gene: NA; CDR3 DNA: TGTGCCACCAGCAGAGATAATCAGCCCCAGCATTTT; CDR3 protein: CATSRDNQPQHF
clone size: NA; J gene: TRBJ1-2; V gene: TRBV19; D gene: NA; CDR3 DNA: TGTGCCACAACACCCGGGGAGTTGTATGGCTACACCTTC; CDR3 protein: CATTPGELYGYTF
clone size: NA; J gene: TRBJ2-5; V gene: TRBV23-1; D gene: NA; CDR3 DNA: TGCGCCAGCAGTCAAAGGTTAATGGGCTACCCCATTGGAGAGACCCAGTACTTC; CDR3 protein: CASSQRLMGYPIGETQYF
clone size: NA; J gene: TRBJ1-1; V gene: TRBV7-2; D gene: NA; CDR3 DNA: TGTGCCAGCAGCTTAGCGGCTGGGAACACTGAAGCTTTCTTT; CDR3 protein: CASSLAAGNTEAFF
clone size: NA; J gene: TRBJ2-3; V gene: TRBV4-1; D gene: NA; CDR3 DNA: TGCGCCAGCAGCCTGGGAAGGGGCACAGATACGCAGTATTTT; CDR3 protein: CASSLGRGTDTQYF